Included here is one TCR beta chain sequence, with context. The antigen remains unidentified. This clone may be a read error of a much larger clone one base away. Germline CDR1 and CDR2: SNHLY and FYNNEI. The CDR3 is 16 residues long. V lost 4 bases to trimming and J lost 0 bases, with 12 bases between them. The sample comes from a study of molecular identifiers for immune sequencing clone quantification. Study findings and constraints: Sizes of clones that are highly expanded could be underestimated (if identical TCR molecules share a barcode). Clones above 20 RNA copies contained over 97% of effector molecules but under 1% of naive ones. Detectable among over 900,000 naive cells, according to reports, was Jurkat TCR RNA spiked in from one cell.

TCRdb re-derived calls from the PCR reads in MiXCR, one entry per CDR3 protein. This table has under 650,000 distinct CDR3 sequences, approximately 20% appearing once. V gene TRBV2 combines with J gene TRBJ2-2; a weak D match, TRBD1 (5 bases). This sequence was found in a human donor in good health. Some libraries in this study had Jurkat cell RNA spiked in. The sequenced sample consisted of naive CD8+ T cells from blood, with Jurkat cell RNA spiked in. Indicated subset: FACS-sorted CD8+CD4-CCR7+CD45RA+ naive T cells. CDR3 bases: TGTGCCAGCAGTGGACAGAAGTACGCGAACACCGGGGAGCTGTTTTTT. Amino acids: CASSGQKYANTGELFF.